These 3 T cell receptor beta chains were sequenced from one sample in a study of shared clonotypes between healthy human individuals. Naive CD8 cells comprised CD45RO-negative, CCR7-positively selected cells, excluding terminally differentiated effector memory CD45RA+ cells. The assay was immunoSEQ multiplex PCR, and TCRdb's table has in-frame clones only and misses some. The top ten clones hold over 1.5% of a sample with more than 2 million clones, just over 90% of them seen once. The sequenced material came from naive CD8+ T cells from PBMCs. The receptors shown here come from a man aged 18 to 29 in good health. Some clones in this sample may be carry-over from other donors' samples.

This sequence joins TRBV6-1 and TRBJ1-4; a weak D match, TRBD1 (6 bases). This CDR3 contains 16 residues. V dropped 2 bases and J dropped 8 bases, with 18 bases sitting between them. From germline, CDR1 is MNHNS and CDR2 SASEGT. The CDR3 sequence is CASSETQGPQREKLFF. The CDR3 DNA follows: TGTGCCAGCAGTGAAACCCAGGGGCCACAAAGGGAAAAACTGTTTTTT.

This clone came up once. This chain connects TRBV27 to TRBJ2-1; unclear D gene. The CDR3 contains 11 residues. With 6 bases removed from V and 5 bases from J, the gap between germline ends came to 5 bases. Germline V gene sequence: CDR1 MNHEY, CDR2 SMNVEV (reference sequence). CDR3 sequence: CASRTDNEQFF. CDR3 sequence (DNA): TGTGCCAGCAGAACCGACAATGAGCAGTTCTTC.

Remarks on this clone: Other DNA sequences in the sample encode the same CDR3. The chain's CDR3 is CASSFGVSYEQYF. CDR3 nucleotide sequence: TGTGCCAGCAGTTTCGGGGTATCCTACGAGCAGTACTTC. V and J are TRBV27 and TRBJ2-7; D might be TRBD2 (5 bases). CDR1 and CDR2 from the germline V gene are MNHEY and SMNVEV (reference sequence). This CDR3 contains 13 residues. V dropped 3 bases and J dropped 1 base, with 7 bases sitting between them.